This TCR beta chain was sequenced during a study of blood T cells in healthy people across ages. Study-level findings and limits: Bulk PBMC profiling left naive and antigen-experienced comparisons inconclusive. CMV status of donors was not determined, possibly confounding expanded clonotype changes.

This CDR3 is 12 amino acids long. V lost 6 bases to trimming and J lost 5 bases, with 9 bases between them. Remarks on this clonotype: The antigen is undetermined.

A second PCR of about 7 to 12 cycles used a sample-barcoded 5' primer and a J-beta primer mix. From the 5' RACE reads, TCRdb called clonotypes with MiXCR, one entry per CDR3 protein. The sample holds 660,000 or so distinct CDR3 sequences, about 54% seen once. The clonotype originates from a man between 60 and 75 years old in good health. The sample was blood. The V and J genes are TRBV12-3 or TRBV12-4 and TRBJ2-3; D ambiguous. The CDR3 DNA reads TGTGCCAGCAGACCTACGGGAGATACGCAGTATTTT. Protein sequence: CASRPTGDTQYF.